These T cell receptor beta chains were read from a single sample in a study of blood T cell repertoires in COVID-19. TCRdb keeps only in-frame clones here, not all; method: immunoSEQ multiplex PCR. Found here are approximately 300,000 clones, roughly nine tenths of them singletons; the top ten hold approximately 5.5%. The sequencing sample was made of PBMCs or T cells enriched from blood (not recorded which). The receptors stem from a man in his fifties or sixties who had recovered from COVID-19. Each CDR3 is given with its conserved first and last residue.

>TRBV9|TRBJ1-1
CASSETGGIGEAFF
>TRBV6-4|TRBJ2-3
CASSDRGKTDTQYF
>TRBV20-1|TRBJ1-5
CSASARTVSNQPQHF
>TRBV28|TRBJ2-7
CASSPIAYEQYF
>TRBV5-1|TRBJ1-3
CASSLARVGNTIYF
>TRBV6-5|TRBJ2-3
CAAETSTDTQYF
>TRBV5-4|TRBJ2-7
CASSAPAGESYEQYF
>TRBV28|TRBJ2-7
CASSPGLAGELYF
>TRBV2|TRBJ1-5
CASSGGGGNQPQHF
>TRBV20-1|TRBJ2-7
CSASSGSYEQYF
>TRBV28|TRBJ1-2
CASSQRGTGAYGYTF
>TRBV30|TRBJ2-7
CAWSVRGQGTYEQYF
>TRBV11-3|TRBJ2-7
CASSTGTGTYEQYF
>TRBV12-3/TRBV12-4|TRBJ1-1
CASSLTRTEAFF
>TRBV19|TRBJ2-7
CASSPRLAGEPEQYF
>TRBV7-7|TRBJ2-7
CASSRGSSGPYEQYF
>TRBV19|TRBJ2-1
CASAGQPGRASYNEQFF
>TRBV5-1|TRBJ1-3
CASSIDRVAGNTIYF
>TRBV2|TRBJ1-1
CASTVGQGITFF
>TRBV30|TRBJ1-3
CAWSVQQGGNTIYF
>TRBV9|TRBJ2-1
CASSAGGQGLYNEQFF
>TRBV24-1|TRBJ2-3
CATSDLHYGTSPPGTDTQYF
>TRBV30|TRBJ1-1
CAWSFWTRIDRNTEAFF
>TRBV28|TRBJ1-3
CATEGVYDTIYF